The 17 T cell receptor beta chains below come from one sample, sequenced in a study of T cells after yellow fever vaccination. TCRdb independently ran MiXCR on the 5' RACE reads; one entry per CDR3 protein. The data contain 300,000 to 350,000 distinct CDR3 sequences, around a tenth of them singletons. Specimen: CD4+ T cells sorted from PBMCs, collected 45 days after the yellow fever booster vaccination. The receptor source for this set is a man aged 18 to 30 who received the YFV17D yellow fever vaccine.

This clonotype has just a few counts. CDR3: CASSPRGTQETQYF. In DNA, the CDR3 is TGTGCCAGCTCACCGCGGGGGACTCAAGAGACCCAGTACTTC. V gene TRBV18 combines with J gene TRBJ2-5, with 7 bases fitting TRBD2. Trimming removed 3 bases from V and 2 bases from J; junction bases left unmatched: 3. The germline gives CDR1 KGHSH, CDR2 LQKENI. The CDR3 runs to 14 residues. The full variable domain, completed using reference TRBV18 and TRBJ2-5, is NAGVMQNPRHLVRRRGQEARLRCSPMKGHSHVYWYRQLPEEGLKFMVYLQKENIIDESGMPKERFSAEFPKEGPSILRIQQVVRGDSAAYFCASSPRGTQETQYFGPGTRLLVL.

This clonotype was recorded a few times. The CDR3 sequence: CASSLAGVISYNEQFF. In nucleotides, the CDR3 is TGTGCCAGCAGCTTGGCAGGCGTTATTTCCTACAATGAGCAGTTCTTC. The chain is built from TRBV5-4 and TRBJ2-1; D remains ambiguous. Per germline, CDR1 SGHNT and CDR2 YYREEE (reference sequence). The CDR3 is made up of 16 amino acids. V gave up 0 bases and J gave up 1 base, with 11 bases separating them.

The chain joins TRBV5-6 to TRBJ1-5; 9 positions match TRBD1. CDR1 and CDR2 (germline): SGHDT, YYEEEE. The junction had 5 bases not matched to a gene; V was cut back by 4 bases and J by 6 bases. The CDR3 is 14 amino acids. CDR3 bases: TGTGCCAGCAGCGCGGGACAGGGCACTCAGCCCCAGCATTTT. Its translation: CASSAGQGTQPQHF.

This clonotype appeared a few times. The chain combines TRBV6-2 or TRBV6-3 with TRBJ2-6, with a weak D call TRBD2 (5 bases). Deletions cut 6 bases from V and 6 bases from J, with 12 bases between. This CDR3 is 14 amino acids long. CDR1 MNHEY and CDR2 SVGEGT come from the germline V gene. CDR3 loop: CASRVPGEANVLTF. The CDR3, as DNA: TGTGCCAGCAGGGTGCCCGGGGAGGCCAACGTCCTGACTTTC.

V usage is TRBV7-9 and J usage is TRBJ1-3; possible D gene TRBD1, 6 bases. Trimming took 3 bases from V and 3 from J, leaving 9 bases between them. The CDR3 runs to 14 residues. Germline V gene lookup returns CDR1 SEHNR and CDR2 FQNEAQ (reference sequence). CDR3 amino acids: CASSFARGGNTIYF. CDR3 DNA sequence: TGTGCCAGCAGCTTTGCCAGGGGTGGAAACACCATATATTTT.

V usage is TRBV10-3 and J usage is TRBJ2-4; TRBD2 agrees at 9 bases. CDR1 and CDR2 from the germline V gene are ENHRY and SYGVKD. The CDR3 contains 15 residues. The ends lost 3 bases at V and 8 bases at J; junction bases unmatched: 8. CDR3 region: CAISDGGGGAYIQYF. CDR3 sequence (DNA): TGTGCCATCAGTGACGGTGGCGGGGGGGCCTACATTCAGTACTTC.

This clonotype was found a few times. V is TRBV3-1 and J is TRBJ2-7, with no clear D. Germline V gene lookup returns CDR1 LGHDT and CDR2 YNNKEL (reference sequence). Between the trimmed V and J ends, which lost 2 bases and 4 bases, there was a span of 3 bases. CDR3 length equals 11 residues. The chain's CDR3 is CASSQQYEQYF. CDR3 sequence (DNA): TGTGCCAGCAGCCAACAATACGAGCAGTACTTC.

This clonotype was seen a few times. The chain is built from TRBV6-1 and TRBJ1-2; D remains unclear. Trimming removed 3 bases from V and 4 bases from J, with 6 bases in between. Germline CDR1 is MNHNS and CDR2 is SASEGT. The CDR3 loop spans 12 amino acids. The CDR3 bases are TGTGCCAGCAGTGAGAGCGTCTATGGCTACACCTTC. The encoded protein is CASSESVYGYTF.

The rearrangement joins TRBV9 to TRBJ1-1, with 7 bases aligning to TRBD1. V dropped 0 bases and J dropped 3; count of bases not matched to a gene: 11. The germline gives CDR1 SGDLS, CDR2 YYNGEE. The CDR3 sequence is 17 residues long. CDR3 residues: CASSVDPQGRMDTEAFF. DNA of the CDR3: TGTGCCAGCAGCGTAGACCCACAGGGGAGGATGGACACTGAAGCTTTCTTT.

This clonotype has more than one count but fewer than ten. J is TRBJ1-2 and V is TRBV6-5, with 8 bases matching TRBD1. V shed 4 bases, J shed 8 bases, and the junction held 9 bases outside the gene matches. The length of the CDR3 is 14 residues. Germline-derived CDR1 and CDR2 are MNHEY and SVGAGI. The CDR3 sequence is CASSSATGVKGYTF. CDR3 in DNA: TGTGCCAGCAGTTCCGCGACAGGGGTGAAGGGCTACACCTTC.

The chain's CDR3 is CASSLAYLGGAPDTQYF. DNA of the CDR3: TGCGCCAGCAGCTTGGCCTATCTCGGGGGGGCTCCAGATACGCAGTATTTT. J is TRBJ2-3 and V is TRBV5-1, with TRBD2 matching over 8 bases. The CDR3 length is 17 residues. V was pared by 0 bases and J by 4 bases, with 10 bases of the junction left unmatched. Germline CDR1 SGHRS, CDR2 YFSETQ.

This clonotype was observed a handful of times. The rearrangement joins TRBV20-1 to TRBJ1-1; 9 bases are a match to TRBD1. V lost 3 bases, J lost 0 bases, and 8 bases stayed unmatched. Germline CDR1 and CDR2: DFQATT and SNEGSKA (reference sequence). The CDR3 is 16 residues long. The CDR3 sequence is CSASVWDRELNTEAFF. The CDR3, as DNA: TGCAGTGCTAGTGTCTGGGACAGGGAACTGAACACTGAAGCTTTCTTT.

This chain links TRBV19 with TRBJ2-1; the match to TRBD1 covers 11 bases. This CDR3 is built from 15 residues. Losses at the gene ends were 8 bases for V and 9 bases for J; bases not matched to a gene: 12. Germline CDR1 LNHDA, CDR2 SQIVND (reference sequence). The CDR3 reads CASSLRDRGSSEQFF. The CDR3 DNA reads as TGTGCCAGTTCCCTCCGGGACAGGGGGAGTAGTGAGCAGTTCTTC.

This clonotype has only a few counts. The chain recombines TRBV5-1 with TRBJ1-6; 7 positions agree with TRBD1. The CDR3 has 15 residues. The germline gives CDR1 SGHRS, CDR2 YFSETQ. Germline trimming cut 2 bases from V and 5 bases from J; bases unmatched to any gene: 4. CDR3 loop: CASSFGGTDNSPLHF. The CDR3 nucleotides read TGCGCCAGCAGCTTTGGGGGGACAGATAATTCACCCCTCCACTTT.

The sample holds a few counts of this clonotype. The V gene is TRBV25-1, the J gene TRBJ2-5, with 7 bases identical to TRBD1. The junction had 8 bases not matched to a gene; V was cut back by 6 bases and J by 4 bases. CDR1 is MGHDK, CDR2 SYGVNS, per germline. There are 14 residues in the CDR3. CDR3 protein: CASSPEGTAETQYF. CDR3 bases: TGTGCCAGCAGCCCTGAGGGGACAGCAGAGACCCAGTACTTC.

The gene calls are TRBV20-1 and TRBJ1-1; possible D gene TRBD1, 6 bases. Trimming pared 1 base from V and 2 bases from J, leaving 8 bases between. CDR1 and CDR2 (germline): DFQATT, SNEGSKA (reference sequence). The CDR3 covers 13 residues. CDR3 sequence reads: CSARGTANTEAFF. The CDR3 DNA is TGCAGTGCTAGAGGGACAGCTAACACTGAAGCTTTCTTT.

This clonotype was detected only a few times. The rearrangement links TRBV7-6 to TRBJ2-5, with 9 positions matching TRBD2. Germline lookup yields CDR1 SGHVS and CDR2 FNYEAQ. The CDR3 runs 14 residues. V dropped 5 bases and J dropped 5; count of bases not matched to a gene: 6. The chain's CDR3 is CASSPTSGHETQYF. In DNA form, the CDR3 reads TGTGCCAGCAGCCCAACTAGCGGGCATGAGACCCAGTACTTC.